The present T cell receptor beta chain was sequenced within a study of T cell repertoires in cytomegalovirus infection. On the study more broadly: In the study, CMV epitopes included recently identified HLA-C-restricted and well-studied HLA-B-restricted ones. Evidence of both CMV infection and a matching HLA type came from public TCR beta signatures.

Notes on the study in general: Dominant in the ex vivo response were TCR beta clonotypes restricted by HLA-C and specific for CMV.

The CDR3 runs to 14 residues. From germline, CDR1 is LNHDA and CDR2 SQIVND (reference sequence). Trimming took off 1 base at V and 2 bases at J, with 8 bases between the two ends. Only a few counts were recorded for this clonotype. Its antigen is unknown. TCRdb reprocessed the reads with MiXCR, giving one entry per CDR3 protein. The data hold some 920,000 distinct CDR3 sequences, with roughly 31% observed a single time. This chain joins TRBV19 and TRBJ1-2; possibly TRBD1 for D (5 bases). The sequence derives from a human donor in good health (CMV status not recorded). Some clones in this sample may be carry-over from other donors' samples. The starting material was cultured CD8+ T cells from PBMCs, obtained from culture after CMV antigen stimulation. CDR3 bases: TGTGCCAGTAGTATAGTTTACAGGAACTATGGCTACACCTTC. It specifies CASSIVYRNYGYTF.